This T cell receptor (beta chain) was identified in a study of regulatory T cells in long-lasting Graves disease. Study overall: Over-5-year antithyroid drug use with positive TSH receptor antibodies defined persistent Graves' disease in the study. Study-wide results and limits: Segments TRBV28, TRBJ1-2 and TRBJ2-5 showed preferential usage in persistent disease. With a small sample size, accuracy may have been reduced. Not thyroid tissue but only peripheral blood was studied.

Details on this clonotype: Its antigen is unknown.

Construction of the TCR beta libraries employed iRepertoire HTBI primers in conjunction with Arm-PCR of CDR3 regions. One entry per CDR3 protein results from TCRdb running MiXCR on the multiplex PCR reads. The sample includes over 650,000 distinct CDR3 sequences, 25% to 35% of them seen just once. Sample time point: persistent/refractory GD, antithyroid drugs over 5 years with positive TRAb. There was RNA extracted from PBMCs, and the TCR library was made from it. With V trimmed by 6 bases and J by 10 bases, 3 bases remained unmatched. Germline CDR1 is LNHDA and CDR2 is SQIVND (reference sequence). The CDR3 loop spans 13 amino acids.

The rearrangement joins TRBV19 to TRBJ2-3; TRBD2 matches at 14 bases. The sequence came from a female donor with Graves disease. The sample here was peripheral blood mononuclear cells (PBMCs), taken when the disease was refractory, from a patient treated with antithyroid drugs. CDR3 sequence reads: CASSGTSGSAQYF. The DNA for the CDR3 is TGTGCCAGTAGCGGGACTAGCGGGAGTGCGCAGTATTTT.